This TCR beta chain derives from a study of regulatory T cells in long-lasting Graves disease (dated by TCRdb to the early 2020s). With regard to the full study: To count as having persistent Graves' disease, a patient had to have received antithyroid drug treatment for over 5 years with TSH receptor autoantibodies remaining persistently positive. Antithyroid drugs had been taken for roughly 10 years on average by persistent Graves' disease patients in the clinical cohort. The study took place in China and was registered as a clinical trial. A total of roughly 35 samples underwent TCR sequencing: some 13 from persistent and around 20 from newly diagnosed Graves' disease patients. This study used TCR sequencing and RNA sequencing of peripheral blood to compare persistent Graves' disease patients against newly diagnosed Graves' disease patients. Broad study findings and their caveats: Sequencing and analysis were limited to the TCR beta chain. Persistent Graves' disease patients showed lower TCR Shannon entropy and fewer highly expanded clones than newly diagnosed patients, suggesting clonal expansion. Peripheral blood alone was examined, since thyroid tissue, which constituted the primary lesion, could not be accessed. Preferential use of TRBV28, TRBJ1-2 and TRBJ2-5 was observed in persistent disease, whereas TRBV20-1 and TRBJ2-1 were favored in newly diagnosed disease. The small sample size was acknowledged by the authors as a limitation that may reduce accuracy. More public clonotypes were shared among persistent patients (2,741) than among newly diagnosed patients (under 1,000).

As concerns this clonotype: Its antigen remains undetermined. At one end, the junction sequence differs from germline, possibly due to a read error.

Libraries were built with multiplex PCR. The sample was run on an Illumina HiSeq 4000. TCR beta libraries were built with iRepertoire HTBI primers and Arm-PCR amplification of CDR3 regions. Gel purification was performed on PCR products prior to sequencing. In the paper's pipeline: A total of roughly 67 TRBV and 14 TRBJ segments were identified across samples and were used for gene usage analysis of CDR3 amino acid clonotypes. Filtered high-quality paired reads were merged into contigs using COPE and FqMerger. BLAST was used to align contigs to IMGT TRBV, TRBD and TRBJ reference genes, and CDR3 was defined according to IMGT. Any clonotype with a frequency above 0.1% was counted as a highly expanded clone. Shannon entropy was used to measure repertoire diversity, and the Gini coefficient was used to measure V-J evenness. Public clonotypes were defined as clonotypes shared by more than one individual. TCRdb reprocessing: public reads trimmed at Q25 with fastp, clones called with MiXCR, in-frame beta chains kept. For every CDR3 protein sequence, its rows merge into one entry that carries the most common genes and DNA. It is TCRdb's table, rather than the study itself, that gives the V and J calls and clone size. The sample has 650,000 to 850,000 distinct CDR3 sequences on record, 25% to 30% of them singletons. Of the sample, 40% to 50% is held by the ten largest clones.

In light of the paper, this sample's time point label describes: persistent/refractory GD, antithyroid drugs over 5 years with positive TRAb. For both TCR sequencing and RNA sequencing, RNA was extracted from PBMCs in TRIzol. The diagnosis of Graves' disease followed American Thyroid Association guidelines. The patients came from an endocrinology department in Xi'an, China. Each patient gave roughly 8.4 milliliters of peripheral blood, collected in an EDTA anticoagulant tube. Ficoll Paque Plus density gradient separation was used to isolate PBMCs, and no further T cell sorting was done. An Agilent 2100 Bioanalyzer and agarose gel were used to check RNA quality, and a NanoDrop 2000 was used to measure RNA concentration. Counted from cysteine to phenylalanine, this CDR3 has 15 amino acids. Only CDR3 DNA is held: 45 bases, read in frame from base 1. From a lookup of the germline V gene (reference sequence), CDR1 and CDR2 are DFQATT and SNEGSKA.

The sequenced sample was peripheral blood mononuclear cells (PBMCs), obtained when the disease was refractory, from a patient treated with antithyroid drugs. This sequence originates from a female donor with Graves disease. The rearrangement combines TRBV20-1 with TRBJ2-5; no D gene can be assigned with confidence. This receptor carries the CDR3 CSARVATDIQEAQYF. The DNA sequence follows: TGCAGTGCTAGAGTGGCGACTGACATCCAAGAGGCCCAGTACTTC.